This T cell receptor beta chain was sequenced for a study of graft-versus-host responses after intestinal transplantation. Study summary: The transplants performed in recipients were multivisceral, liver-intestinal, or isolated intestinal. Tacrolimus and steroids were given for about 3 years to all recipients after anti-thymocyte globulin induction.

This CDR3 is built from 15 residues. Germline assignment: CDR1 SEHNR and CDR2 FQNEAQ (reference sequence). Losses at the gene ends were 5 bases for V and 5 bases for J; bases not matched to a gene: 11. Whole-study results and caveats: Recipient marrow contained GvH clones, some of which appeared first in ileum or blood. High graft-versus-host to host-versus-graft T cell clonal ratios marked allografts of patients with graft-donor macrochimerism.

The table came from immunoSEQ multiplex PCR; TCRdb's copy has only in-frame clones and leaves some out. Of over 45,000 clones in the sample, 94% were seen once. A word on this clone: Its target is unknown.

This chain connects TRBV7-9 to TRBJ1-2, with TRBD1 identical over 7 bases. Here the sequenced sample was unstimulated CD4+ T cells sorted from spleen or lymph node cells, taken before transplant. The receptor comes from a human donor who was the organ donor for an intestinal transplant. The CDR3, as DNA: TGTGCCAGCAGCACCCGGGACAGCAAACGTTATGGCTACACCTTC. Encoded protein: CASSTRDSKRYGYTF. Full variable domain (rest looked up from reference TRBV7-9 and TRBJ1-2): DTGVSQNPRHKITKRGQNVTFRCDPISEHNRLYWYRQTLGQGPEFLTYFQNEAQLEKSRLLSDRFSAERPKGSFSTLEIQRTEQGDSAMYLCASSTRDSKRYGYTFGSGTRLTVV.